These 15 T cell receptor beta chains were all obtained from the same sample, sequenced in a study of T-cell reconstitution after alpha-beta-depleted transplantation in children. Unique molecular identifiers were used to barcode this TCRbeta library. A single record per CDR3 protein comes from TCRdb applying MiXCR to the PCR reads. The sample lists 150,000 to 250,000 distinct CDR3 sequences, 13% to 15% seen once, with roughly 13% in the top ten. The specimen comprised PBMCs from the stem cell graft donor, sampled from the stem cell graft. The source of these receptors is a human donor who donated a stem cell graft to a child with acute lymphoblastic leukemia.

This clonotype was picked up a small number of times. The chain couples TRBV29-1 to TRBJ1-5; TRBD1 matches 7 bases. The trim removed 7 bases at V and 4 bases at J, leaving 10 bases unmatched. The CDR3 runs 14 residues. Germline V CDR1 and CDR2: SQVTM, ANQGSEA. This CDR3 reads CSAGTGAGNQPQHF. For the CDR3, the DNA is TGCAGCGCCGGAACAGGGGCCGGTAATCAGCCCCAGCATTTT.

This clonotype was observed at least ten times. The chain uses TRBV12-3 or TRBV12-4 and TRBJ2-7, with a weak D call TRBD2 (5 bases). Trimming cost V 7 bases and J 5 bases, with 9 bases left between them. The CDR3 spans 11 residues. CDR3 sequence (DNA): TGTGCCAGCACCCTGGGAGACGAGCAGTACTTC. Its protein product is CASTLGDEQYF.

This clonotype was counted at least ten times. J is TRBJ2-1 and V is TRBV11-2, with a tentative D call TRBD2 (5 bases). The germline V gene has CDR1 SGHAT and CDR2 FQNNGV. V was pared by 8 bases and J by 7 bases, with 15 bases between. There are 13 residues in the CDR3. CDR3 in DNA: TGTGCCAGCCGCGGACTTGTTCGGAATGAGCAGTTCTTC. Protein product: CASRGLVRNEQFF.

This clonotype was found many times. The chain employs TRBV3-1 and TRBJ2-1; no firm D call. The CDR3 has 11 residues. Germline V CDR1 and CDR2: LGHDT, YNNKEL (reference sequence). V was cut by 3 bases and J by 7 bases, with 4 bases left in between. The CDR3 bases are TGTGCCAGCAGCCAGTGGAATGAGCAGTTCTTC. Protein product: CASSQWNEQFF.

At least ten counts were recorded for this clonotype. The genes are TRBV12-3 or TRBV12-4 and TRBJ2-3; 7 bases map to TRBD2. The CDR3 sequence is 17 residues long. J was trimmed by 4 bases and V by 5 bases; bases with no gene match: 15. The CDR3 loop is CASSPLRGRARADTQYF. CDR3 DNA: TGTGCCAGCAGTCCTTTGCGTGGGAGGGCCCGGGCAGATACGCAGTATTTT.

This clonotype occurred many times. The chain has TRBV5-1 and TRBJ2-4; D is perhaps TRBD2 (6 bases). The V and J ends lost 1 base and 2 bases respectively, with 16 bases between them. The CDR3 spans 17 residues. From germline, CDR1 is SGHRS and CDR2 YFSETQ. In DNA, the CDR3 is TGCGCCAGCAGCTTGATCGGGGGAGCTGAGTCCAAAAACATTCAGTACTTC. Translated: CASSLIGGAESKNIQYF.

This clonotype was seen a handful of times. V gene TRBV2 combines with J gene TRBJ1-4; a possible D gene is TRBD1 (5 bases). CDR3 length equals 13 residues. Trimming pared 6 bases from V and 8 bases from J, leaving 13 bases between. Germline-derived CDR1 and CDR2 are SNHLY and FYNNEI. In DNA form, the CDR3 reads TGTGCCAGCAGCCCCGAGTGGGGCGAAAAACTGTTTTTT. It encodes CASSPEWGEKLFF.

This clonotype was seen only a few times. The chain has TRBV5-1 and TRBJ1-1; D gene uncertain. The CDR3 contains 16 residues. In germline, CDR1 is SGHRS, CDR2 YFSETQ. V was cut by 5 bases and J by 5 bases, with 22 bases left in between. CDR3 sequence: CASSYGTISGSTEAFF. The CDR3 DNA follows: TGCGCCAGCAGTTACGGAACCATCAGCGGTAGTACTGAAGCTTTCTTT.

This clonotype was counted at least ten times. This rearrangement joins TRBV4-1 to TRBJ2-1, with 15 bases identical to TRBD2. V gave up 4 bases and J gave up 8 bases; unmatched junction bases: 6. Germline V CDR1 and CDR2: MGHRA, YSYEKL. The CDR3 is made up of 16 amino acids. The CDR3 nucleotides read TGCGCCAGCAGCCGGACTAGCGGGAGGGCCGTCGATGAGCAGTTCTTC. Protein sequence: CASSRTSGRAVDEQFF.

In this sample, this clonotype turned up many times. The V gene is TRBV5-1, the J gene TRBJ1-1; perhaps TRBD1 as D (5 bases). This CDR3 spans 15 amino acids. The V gene lost 1 base and the J gene lost 0 bases, with 10 bases spanning the gap. Germline V gene sequence: CDR1 SGHRS, CDR2 YFSETQ. DNA of the CDR3: TGCGCCAGCAGCTTGCAGGGAAACATGAACACTGAAGCTTTCTTT. This translates into CASSLQGNMNTEAFF.

This clonotype has a handful of counts. The rearrangement uses TRBV5-1 and TRBJ2-3; tentative D call: TRBD1 (5 bases). CDR3 length: 15 amino acids. Between the trimmed V and J ends, which lost 0 bases and 1 base, there was a span of 9 bases. Germline CDR1 is SGHRS and CDR2 is YFSETQ. The CDR3: CASSLEGHGTDTQYF. CDR3 sequence (DNA): TGCGCCAGCAGCTTGGAGGGGCACGGCACAGATACGCAGTATTTT.

This clonotype was counted many times. The chain uses TRBV5-6 and TRBJ1-5; 9 bases agree with TRBD1. The CDR3 runs 16 residues. Germline V gene data show CDR1 as SGHDT and CDR2 as YYEEEE. The V segment lost 2 bases and the J segment 5 bases; nucleotides outside the gene matches: 8. In DNA form, the CDR3 reads TGTGCCAGCAGCTTAGGACAGGGGTATTTCGATCAGCCCCAGCATTTT. It is translated as CASSLGQGYFDQPQHF.

The chain carries TRBV5-4 and TRBJ2-2, with 10 nucleotides matching TRBD2. From germline, CDR1 is SGHNT and CDR2 YYREEE (reference sequence). The CDR3 is 15 residues long. With 7 bases clipped from V and 7 bases from J, the junction kept 10 bases outside the gene matches. The CDR3 coding sequence is TGTGCCAGCGGCCTAGCGGGAGATTTGGGCGGGGAGCTGTTTTTT. Its translation: CASGLAGDLGGELFF. The full variable domain, with the rest looked up from reference TRBV5-4 and TRBJ2-2, is ETGVTQSPTHLIKTRGQQVTLRCSSQSGHNTVSWYQQALGQGPQFIFQYYREEENGRGNFPPRFSGLQFPNYSSELNVNALELDDSALYLCASGLAGDLGGELFFGEGSRLTVL.

This clonotype was recorded many times. The chain uses TRBV12-3 or TRBV12-4 and TRBJ2-3; perhaps TRBD2 as D (7 bases). V was shortened by 6 bases and J by 3 bases, with 16 bases between the two germline ends. This CDR3 spans 15 amino acids. The CDR3 protein is CASSRRGRATDTQYF. For the CDR3, the DNA is TGTGCCAGCAGCCGTAGGGGGAGGGCGACAGATACGCAGTATTTT.

The J gene is TRBJ2-1, the V gene TRBV5-5; 9 bases match TRBD1. There are 14 residues in the CDR3. Germline values: CDR1 SGHKS, CDR2 YYEKEE (reference sequence). Trimming removed 5 bases from V and 4 bases from J; junction bases left unmatched: 4. Here the CDR3 reads CASRSGTGYNEQFF. CDR3 bases: TGTGCCAGCAGAAGCGGGACAGGGTACAATGAGCAGTTCTTC.